This TCR beta chain was sequenced in a study of T-cell reconstitution after alpha-beta-depleted transplantation in children. The authors prepared the TCRbeta library with unique molecular identifiers. Each CDR3 protein is one row after TCRdb ran MiXCR on the PCR reads. The sample includes about 120,000 distinct CDR3 sequences, approximately 10% of them seen just once. J gave up 6 bases and V 3 bases, and 4 bases lay outside the gene matches. CDR3 size: 14 residues. Germline V lookup: CDR1 SQVTM, CDR2 ANQGSEA. Sequenced here: PBMCs, sampled before TCRalphabeta/CD19-depleted stem cell transplant. The J gene is TRBJ2-4, the V gene TRBV29-1, with 11 nucleotides matching TRBD2. This clonotype was sampled from a boy aged 2-15 years with acute lymphoblastic leukemia, due to receive a stem cell transplant. CDR3 sequence reads: CSVDSGREANIQYF. The CDR3 nucleotides read TGCAGCGTTGATAGCGGGAGGGAGGCAAACATTCAGTACTTC.